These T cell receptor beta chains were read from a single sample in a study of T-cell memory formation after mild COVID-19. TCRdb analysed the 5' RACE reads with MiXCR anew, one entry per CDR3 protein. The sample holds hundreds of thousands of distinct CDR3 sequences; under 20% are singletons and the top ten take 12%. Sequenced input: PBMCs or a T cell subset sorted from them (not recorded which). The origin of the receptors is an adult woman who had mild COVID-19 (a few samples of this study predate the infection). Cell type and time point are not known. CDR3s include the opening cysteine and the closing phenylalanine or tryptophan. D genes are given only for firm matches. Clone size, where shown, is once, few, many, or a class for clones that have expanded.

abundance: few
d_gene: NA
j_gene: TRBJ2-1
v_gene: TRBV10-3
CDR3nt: TGTGCCATCAGTGAGTCGGAGTTCAACGGTGAGCAGTTCTTC
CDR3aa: CAISESEFNGEQFF

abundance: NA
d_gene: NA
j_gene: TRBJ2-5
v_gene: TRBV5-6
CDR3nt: TGTGCCAGCCGGATCCGCCAAGAGACCCAGTACTTC
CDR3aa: CASRIRQETQYF

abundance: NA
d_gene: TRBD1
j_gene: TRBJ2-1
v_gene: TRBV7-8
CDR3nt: TGTGCCAGCAGCTCCCACAGGGGGCGACTCTTCAATGAGCAGTTCTTC
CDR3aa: CASSSHRGRLFNEQFF

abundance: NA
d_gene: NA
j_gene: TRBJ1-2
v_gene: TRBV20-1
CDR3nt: TGCAGTGCTAGAGCTTTGGCACAGGGTTACGGCTACACCTTC
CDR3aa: CSARALAQGYGYTF

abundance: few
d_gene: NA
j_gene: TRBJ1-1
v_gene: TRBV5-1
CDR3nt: TGCGCCAGCAGCTTGGGACACCGTGATGTGAACACTGAAGCTTTCTTT
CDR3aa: CASSLGHRDVNTEAFF

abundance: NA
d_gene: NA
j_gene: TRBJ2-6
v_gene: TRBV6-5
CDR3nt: TGTGCCAGCAGTTACGACCGCCAGAGAGCCAACGTCCTGACTTTC
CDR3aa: CASSYDRQRANVLTF

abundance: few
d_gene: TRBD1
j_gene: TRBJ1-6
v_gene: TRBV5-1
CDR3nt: TGCGCCAGCAGCTTGGAGGTGGGGACAGCCGACCTCCACTTT
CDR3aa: CASSLEVGTADLHF

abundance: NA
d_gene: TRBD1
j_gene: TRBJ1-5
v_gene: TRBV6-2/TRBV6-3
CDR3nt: TGTGCCAGCAGTTATGGACAGGGATTAAATCAGCCCCAGCATTTT
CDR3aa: CASSYGQGLNQPQHF

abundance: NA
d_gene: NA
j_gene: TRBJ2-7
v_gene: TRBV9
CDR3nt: TGTGCCAGCAGGGGACGGGGGAGCGAGCAGTACTTC
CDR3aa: CASRGRGSEQYF

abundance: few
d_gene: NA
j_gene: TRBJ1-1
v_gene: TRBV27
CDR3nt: TGTGCCAGCAGTTTTACGGGGGGGAGCACTGAAGCTTTCTTT
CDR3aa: CASSFTGGSTEAFF

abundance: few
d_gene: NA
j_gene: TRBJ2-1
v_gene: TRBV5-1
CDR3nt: TGCGCCAGCAGTCGATCGGGACCCCGCCTGAATGAGCAGTTCTTC
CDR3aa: CASSRSGPRLNEQFF

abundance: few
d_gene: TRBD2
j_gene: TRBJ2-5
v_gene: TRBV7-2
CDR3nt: TGTGCCAGCAGAATCCTCCTAGCGGGGGGGCCCTCGGAGGAGACCCAGTACTTC
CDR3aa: CASRILLAGGPSEETQYF

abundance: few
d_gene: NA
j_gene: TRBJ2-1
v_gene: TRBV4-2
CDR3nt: TGTGCCAGCAGCCCAAAAAGGCAGGGGAACGAGCAGTTCTTC
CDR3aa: CASSPKRQGNEQFF

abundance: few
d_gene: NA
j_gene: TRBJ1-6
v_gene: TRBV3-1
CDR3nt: TGTGCCAGCAGCCCCCTCGTAGCAGGCAATTCACCCCTCCACTTT
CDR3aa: CASSPLVAGNSPLHF

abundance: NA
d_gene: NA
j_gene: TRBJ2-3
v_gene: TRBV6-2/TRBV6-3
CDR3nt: TGTGCCAGCAGGGACCAGGGGGGAGATACGCAGTATTTT
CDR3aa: CASRDQGGDTQYF

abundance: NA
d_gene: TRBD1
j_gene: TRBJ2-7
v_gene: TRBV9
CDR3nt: TGTGCCAGCAGCCCCCGGACAGGGTGGTCCTCCTACGAGCAGTACTTC
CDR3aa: CASSPRTGWSSYEQYF

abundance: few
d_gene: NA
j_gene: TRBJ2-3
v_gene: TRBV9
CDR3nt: TGTGCCAGCAGCGTAGGCCCCAGGGCCACAGATACGCAGTATTTT
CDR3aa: CASSVGPRATDTQYF

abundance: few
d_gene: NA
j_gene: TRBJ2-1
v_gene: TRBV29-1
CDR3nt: TGCAGCGTTGAAGAGGGGAATGAGCAGTTCTTC
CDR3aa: CSVEEGNEQFF

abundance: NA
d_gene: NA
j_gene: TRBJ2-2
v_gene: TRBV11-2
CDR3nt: TGTGCCAGCAGCTTAACGACTAAAGGGGAGCTGTTTTTT
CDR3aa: CASSLTTKGELFF

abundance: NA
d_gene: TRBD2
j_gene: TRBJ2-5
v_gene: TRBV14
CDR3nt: TGTGCCAGCAGCCCGAGGGAGGGAGGAGAGACCCAGTACTTC
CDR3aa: CASSPREGGETQYF

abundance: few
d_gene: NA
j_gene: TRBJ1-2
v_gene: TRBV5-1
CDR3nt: TGCGCCAGCAGCTTGCTAACTACAACGAACTATGGCTACACCTTC
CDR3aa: CASSLLTTTNYGYTF

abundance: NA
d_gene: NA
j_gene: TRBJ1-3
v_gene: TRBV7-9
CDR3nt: TGTGCCAGCAGCTTTTCCAGCTCTGGAAACACCATATATTTT
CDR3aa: CASSFSSSGNTIYF

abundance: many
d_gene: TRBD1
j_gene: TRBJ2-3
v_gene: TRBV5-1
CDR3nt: TGCGCCAGCAGCCCGGCCATCGACAGGGTCGGGAGCACAGATACGCAGTATTTT
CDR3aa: CASSPAIDRVGSTDTQYF

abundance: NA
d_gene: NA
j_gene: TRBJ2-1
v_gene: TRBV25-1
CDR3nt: TGTGCCAGCAGTGGGGGACAAGACCAGCCGAGCTCCTACAATGAGCAGTTCTTC
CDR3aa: CASSGGQDQPSSYNEQFF

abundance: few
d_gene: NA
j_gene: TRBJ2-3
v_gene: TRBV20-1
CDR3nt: TGCAGTGCTAGAGTATGGCGGGGGCGCACAGATACGCAGTATTTT
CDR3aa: CSARVWRGRTDTQYF

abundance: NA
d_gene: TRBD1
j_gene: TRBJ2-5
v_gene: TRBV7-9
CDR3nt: TGTGCCAGCAGCCCAGACAGGGGCCCCCCGGAGACCCAGTACTTC
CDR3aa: CASSPDRGPPETQYF

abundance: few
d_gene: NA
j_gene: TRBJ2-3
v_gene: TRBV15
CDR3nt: TGTGCCACCAGCAGAGCTCGGAGAACGGTGGCAGATACGCAGTATTTT
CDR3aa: CATSRARRTVADTQYF

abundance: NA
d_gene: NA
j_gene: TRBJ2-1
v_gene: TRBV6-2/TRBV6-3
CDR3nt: TGTGCCAGCAGTTACGAACCCTACAATGAGCAGTTCTTC
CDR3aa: CASSYEPYNEQFF

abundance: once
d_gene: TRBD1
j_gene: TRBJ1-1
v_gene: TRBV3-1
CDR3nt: TGTGCCAGCAGAGGGGGCATCGAAGCTTTCTTT
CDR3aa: CASRGGIEAFF

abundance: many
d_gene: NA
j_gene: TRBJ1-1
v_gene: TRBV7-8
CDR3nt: TGTGCCAGCAGCTTAGATGGCAGGGGGAACACTGAAGCTTTCTTT
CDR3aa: CASSLDGRGNTEAFF

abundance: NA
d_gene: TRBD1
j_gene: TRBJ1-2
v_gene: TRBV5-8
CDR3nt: TGTGCCAGCAGCCCGGACAGGGGGCTACAGGACTATGGCTACACCTTC
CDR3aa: CASSPDRGLQDYGYTF

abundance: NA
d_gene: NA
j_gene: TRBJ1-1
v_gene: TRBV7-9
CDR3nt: TGTGCCAGCATCCAACTCCCCGGGGGGATGAACACTGAAGCTTTCTTT
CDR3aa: CASIQLPGGMNTEAFF

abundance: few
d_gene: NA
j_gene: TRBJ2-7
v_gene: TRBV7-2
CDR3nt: TGTGCCAGCAGCTTAAGCCACAACACCTACGAGCAGTACTTC
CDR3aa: CASSLSHNTYEQYF

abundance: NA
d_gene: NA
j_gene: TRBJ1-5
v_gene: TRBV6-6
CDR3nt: TGTGCCAGCAGTACCGACAAGGCCCAGCATTTT
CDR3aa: CASSTDKAQHF

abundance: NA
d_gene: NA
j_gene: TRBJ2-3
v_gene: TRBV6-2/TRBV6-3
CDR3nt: TGTGCCAGCCTGGGTTTGACAGATACGCAGTATTTT
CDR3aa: CASLGLTDTQYF

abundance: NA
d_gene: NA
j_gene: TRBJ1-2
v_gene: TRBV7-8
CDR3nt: TGTGCCAGCGCCTCCGCGGTAGGCTATGGCTACACCTTC
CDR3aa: CASASAVGYGYTF

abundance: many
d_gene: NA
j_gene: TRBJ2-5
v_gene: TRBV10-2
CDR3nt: TGCGCCAGCAGCGGACAGAGCCAAGAGACCCAGTACTTC
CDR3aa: CASSGQSQETQYF

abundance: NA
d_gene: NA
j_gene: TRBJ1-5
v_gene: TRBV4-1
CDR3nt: TGCGCCAGCAGCCAAGCGGACAGAACAAATCAGCCCCAGCATTTT
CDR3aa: CASSQADRTNQPQHF

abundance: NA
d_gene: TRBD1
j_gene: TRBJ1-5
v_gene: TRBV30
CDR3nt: TGTGCCTGGAAGCCGGGACAGGGATATCAGCCCCAGCATTTT
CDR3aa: CAWKPGQGYQPQHF

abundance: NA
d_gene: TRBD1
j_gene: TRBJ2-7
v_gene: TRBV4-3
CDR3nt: TGCGCCAGCAGCCCCGGCCCGGGACAGGGTCCCTTTCTGGCCGAGCAGTACTTC
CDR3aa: CASSPGPGQGPFLAEQYF

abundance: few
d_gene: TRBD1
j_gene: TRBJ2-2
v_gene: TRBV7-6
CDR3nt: TGTGCCAGCAGCTTAGGGGACAGGTCGAACACCGGGGAGCTGTTTTTT
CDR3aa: CASSLGDRSNTGELFF

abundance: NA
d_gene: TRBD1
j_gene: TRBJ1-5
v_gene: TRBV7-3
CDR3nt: TGTGCCAGCAGCTTACTCTCCAGGGGGCATCAGCCCCAGCATTTT
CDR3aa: CASSLLSRGHQPQHF

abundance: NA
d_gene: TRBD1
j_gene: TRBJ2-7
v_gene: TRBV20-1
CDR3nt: TGCAGTGCTTCCCCCCGGGACAGGGCCCACGAGCAGTACTTC
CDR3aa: CSASPRDRAHEQYF

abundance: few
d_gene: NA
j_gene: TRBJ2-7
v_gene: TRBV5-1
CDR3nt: TGCGCCAGCAGCTTGGCGGGGGAGTTCGAGCAGTACTTC
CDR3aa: CASSLAGEFEQYF

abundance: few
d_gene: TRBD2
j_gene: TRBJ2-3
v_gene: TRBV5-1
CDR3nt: TGCGCCAGCAGCCCGGAGGGAAAGACTAGCACGGGTACGCAGTATTTT
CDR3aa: CASSPEGKTSTGTQYF

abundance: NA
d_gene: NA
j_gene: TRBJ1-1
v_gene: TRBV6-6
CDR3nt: TGTGCCAGCAGTTACTCGGGCCTGTGGTCGAACACTGAAGCTTTCTTT
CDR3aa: CASSYSGLWSNTEAFF

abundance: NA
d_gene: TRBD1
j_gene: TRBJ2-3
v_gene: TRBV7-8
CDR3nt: TGTGCCAGCAGCTGGGGACAGCCAAGAAATACGCAGTATTTT
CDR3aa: CASSWGQPRNTQYF

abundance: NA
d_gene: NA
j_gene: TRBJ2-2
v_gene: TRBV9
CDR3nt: TGTGCCAGCAGCGTAGCTTCGGCCTCCGCTGCGAACACCGGGGAGCTGTTTTTT
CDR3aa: CASSVASASAANTGELFF

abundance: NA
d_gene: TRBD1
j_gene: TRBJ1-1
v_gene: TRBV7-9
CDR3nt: TGTGCCAGCAGTAAACCCGTCATACAGGGGCTTGTGAACACTGAAGCTTTATTT
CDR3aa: CASSKPVIQGLVNTEALF

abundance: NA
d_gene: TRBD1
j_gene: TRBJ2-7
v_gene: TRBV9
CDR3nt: TGTGCCAGCAGCGTAGCCTGGGGACAGGGGGGCGAGCAGTACTTC
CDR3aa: CASSVAWGQGGEQYF